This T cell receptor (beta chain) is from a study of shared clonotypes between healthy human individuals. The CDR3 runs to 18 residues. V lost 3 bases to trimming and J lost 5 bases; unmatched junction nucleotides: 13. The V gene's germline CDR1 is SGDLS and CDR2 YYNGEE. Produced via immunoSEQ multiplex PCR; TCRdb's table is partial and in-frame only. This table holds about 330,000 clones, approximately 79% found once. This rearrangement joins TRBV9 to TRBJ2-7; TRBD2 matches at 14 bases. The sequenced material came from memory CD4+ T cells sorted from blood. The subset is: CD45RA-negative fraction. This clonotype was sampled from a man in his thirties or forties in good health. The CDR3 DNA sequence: TGTGCCAGCAGCGACTCCCGAAGACTAGCGGGAGGGCCCCACGAGCAGTACTTC. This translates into CASSDSRRLAGGPHEQYF.